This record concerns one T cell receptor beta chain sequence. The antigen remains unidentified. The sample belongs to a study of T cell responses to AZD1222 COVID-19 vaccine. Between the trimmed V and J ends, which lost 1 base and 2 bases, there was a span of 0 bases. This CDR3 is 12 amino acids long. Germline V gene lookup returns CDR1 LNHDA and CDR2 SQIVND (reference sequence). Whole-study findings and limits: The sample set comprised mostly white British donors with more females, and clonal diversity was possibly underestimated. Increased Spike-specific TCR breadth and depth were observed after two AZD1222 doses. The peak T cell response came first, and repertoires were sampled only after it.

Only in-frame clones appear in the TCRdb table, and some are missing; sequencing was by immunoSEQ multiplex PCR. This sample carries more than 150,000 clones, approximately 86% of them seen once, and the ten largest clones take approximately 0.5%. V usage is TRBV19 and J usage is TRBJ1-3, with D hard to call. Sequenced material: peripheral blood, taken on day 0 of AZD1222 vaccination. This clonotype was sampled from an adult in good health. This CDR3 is CASSIAGNTIYF. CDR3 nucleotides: TGTGCCAGTAGTATAGCTGGAAACACCATATATTTT. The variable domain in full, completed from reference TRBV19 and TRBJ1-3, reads DGGITQSPKYLFRKEGQNVTLSCEQNLNHDAMYWYRQDPGQGLRLIYYSQIVNDFQKGDIAEGYSVSREKKESFPLTVTSAQKNPTAFYLCASSIAGNTIYFGEGSWLTVV.